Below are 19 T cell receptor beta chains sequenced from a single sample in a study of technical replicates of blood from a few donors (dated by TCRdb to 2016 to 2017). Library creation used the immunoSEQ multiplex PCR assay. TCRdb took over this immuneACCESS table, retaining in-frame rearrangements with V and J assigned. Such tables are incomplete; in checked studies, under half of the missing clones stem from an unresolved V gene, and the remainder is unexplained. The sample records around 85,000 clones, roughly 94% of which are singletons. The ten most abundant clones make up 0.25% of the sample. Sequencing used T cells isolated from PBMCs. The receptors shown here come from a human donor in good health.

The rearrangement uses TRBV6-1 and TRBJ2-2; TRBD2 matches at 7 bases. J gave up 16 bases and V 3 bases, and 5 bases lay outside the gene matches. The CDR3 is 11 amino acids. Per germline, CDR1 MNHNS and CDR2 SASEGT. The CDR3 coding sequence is TGTGCCAGCAGTGATGGGGGGGACCGGTTTTTT. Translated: CASSDGGDRFF.

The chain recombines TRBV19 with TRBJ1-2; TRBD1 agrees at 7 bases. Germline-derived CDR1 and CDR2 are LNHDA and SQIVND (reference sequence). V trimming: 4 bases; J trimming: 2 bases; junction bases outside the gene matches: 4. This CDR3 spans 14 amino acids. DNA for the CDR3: TGTGCCAGTAGTAGTACGACAGGGAACTATGGCTACACCTTC. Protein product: CASSSTTGNYGYTF.

In DNA, the CDR3 is TGCGCCAGCAGGGAAAGGGGGCTCTCCTACGAGCAGTACTTC. Amino acids: CASRERGLSYEQYF. The gene calls are TRBV10-2 and TRBJ2-7; 7 bases match TRBD1. CDR3 size: 14 residues. Germline values: CDR1 WSHSY, CDR2 SAAADI. The V segment lost 6 bases and the J segment 0 bases; nucleotides outside the gene matches: 5.

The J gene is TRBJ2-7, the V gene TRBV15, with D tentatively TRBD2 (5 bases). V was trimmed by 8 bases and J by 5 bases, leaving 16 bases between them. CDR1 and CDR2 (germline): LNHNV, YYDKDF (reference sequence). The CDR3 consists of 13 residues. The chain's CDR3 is CATHNTDFDEQYF. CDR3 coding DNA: TGTGCCACCCATAATACGGACTTCGACGAGCAGTACTTC.

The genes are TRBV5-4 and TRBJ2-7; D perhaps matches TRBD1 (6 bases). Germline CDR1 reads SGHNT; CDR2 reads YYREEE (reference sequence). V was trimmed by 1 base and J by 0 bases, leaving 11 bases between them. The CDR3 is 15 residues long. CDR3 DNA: TGTGCCAGCAGCTTGCGGCAGGGGTTCTCCTACGAGCAGTACTTC. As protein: CASSLRQGFSYEQYF.

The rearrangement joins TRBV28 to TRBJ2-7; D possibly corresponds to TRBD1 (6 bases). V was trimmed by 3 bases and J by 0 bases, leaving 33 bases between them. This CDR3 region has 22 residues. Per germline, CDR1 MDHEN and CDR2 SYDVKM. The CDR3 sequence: CASSFQWERGWTYLTHSYEQYF. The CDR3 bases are TGTGCCAGCAGTTTCCAATGGGAGAGGGGGTGGACATACTTAACCCACTCCTACGAGCAGTACTTC.

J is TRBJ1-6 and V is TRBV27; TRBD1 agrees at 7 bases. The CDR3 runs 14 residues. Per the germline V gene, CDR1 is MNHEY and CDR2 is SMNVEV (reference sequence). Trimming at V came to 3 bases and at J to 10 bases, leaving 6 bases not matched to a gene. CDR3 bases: TGTGCCAGCAGTTTTTACAGGGGATCATCACCCCTCCACTTT. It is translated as CASSFYRGSSPLHF.

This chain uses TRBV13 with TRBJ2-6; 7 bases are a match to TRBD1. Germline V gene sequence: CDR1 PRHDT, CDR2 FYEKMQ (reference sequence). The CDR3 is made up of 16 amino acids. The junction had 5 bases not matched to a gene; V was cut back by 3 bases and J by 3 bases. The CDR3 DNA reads TGTGCCAGCAGCTTCCTACAGGGGTATGGGGCCAACGTCCTGACTTTC. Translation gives CASSFLQGYGANVLTF.

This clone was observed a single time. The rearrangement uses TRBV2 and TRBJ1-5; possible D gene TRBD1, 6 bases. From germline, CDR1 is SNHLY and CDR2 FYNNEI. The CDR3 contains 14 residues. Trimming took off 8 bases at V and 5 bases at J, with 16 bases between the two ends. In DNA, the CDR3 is TGTGCCAGCTCGGAAAGGGGGTACGATCAGCCCCAGCATTTT. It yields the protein CASSERGYDQPQHF.

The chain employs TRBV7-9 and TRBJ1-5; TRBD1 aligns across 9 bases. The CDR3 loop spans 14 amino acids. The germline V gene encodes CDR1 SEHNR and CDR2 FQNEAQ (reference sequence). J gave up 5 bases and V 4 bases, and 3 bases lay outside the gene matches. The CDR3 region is CASSWTGVDQPQHF. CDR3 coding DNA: TGTGCCAGCAGCTGGACAGGGGTTGATCAGCCCCAGCATTTT.

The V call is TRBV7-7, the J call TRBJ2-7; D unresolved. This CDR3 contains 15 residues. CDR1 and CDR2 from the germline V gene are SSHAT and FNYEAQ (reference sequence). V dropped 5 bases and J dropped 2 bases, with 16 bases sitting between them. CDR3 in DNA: TGTGCCAGCAGCCCAGGCCTCCAGGTCCCCTACGAGCAGTACTTC. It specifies CASSPGLQVPYEQYF. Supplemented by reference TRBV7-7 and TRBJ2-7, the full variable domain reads GAGVSQSPRYKVTKRGQDVTLRCDPISSHATLYWYQQALGQGPEFLTYFNYEAQPDKSGLPSDRFSAERPEGSISTLTIQRTEQRDSAMYRCASSPGLQVPYEQYFGPGTRLTVT.

CDR3 in amino acids: CASSLRGGGTGGTEAFF. CDR3 in DNA: TGTGCCAGCAGCTTAAGGGGTGGTGGGACAGGGGGGACTGAAGCTTTCTTT. The chain couples TRBV7-3 to TRBJ1-1; 11 bases are a match to TRBD1. Trimming took 1 base from V and 5 from J; bases not matched to a gene: 9. In germline, CDR1 is SGHTA, CDR2 FQGTGA. This CDR3 is 17 amino acids long.

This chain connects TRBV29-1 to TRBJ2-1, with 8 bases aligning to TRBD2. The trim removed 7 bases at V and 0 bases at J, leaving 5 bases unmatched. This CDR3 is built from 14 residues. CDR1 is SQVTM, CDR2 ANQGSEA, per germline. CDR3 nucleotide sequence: TGCAGCGCCCAGCGGGGGACCTCCTACAATGAGCAGTTCTTC. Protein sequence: CSAQRGTSYNEQFF.

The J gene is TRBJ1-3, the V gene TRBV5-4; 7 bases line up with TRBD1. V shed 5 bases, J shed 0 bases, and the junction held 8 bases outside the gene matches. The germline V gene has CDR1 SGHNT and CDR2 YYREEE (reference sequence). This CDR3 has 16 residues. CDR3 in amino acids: CASSSIGTASGNTIYF. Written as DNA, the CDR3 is TGTGCCAGCAGTTCAATCGGGACAGCCTCTGGAAACACCATATATTTT.

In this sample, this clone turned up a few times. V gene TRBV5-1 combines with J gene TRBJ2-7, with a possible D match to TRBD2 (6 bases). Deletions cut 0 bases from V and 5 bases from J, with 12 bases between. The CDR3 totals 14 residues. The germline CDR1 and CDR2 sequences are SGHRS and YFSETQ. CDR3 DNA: TGCGCCAGCAGCTTGGGGGGGGTTGAGGACGAGCAGTACTTC. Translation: CASSLGGVEDEQYF.

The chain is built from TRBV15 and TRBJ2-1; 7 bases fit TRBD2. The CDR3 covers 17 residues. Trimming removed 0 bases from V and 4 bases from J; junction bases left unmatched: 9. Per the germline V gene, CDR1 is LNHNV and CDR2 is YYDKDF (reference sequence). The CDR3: CATSRDGEGSHYNEQFF. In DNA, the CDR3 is TGTGCCACCAGCAGAGATGGGGAGGGTTCCCATTACAATGAGCAGTTCTTC.

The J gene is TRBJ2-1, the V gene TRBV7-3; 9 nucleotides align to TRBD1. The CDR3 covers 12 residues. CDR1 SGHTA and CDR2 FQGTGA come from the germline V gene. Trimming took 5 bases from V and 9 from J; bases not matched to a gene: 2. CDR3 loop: CASSQTGGEQFF. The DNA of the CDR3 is TGTGCCAGCAGCCAGACAGGGGGTGAGCAGTTCTTC.

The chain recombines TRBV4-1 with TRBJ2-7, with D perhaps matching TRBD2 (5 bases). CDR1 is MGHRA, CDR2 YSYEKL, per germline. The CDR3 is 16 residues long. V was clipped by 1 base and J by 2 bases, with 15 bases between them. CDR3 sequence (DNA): TGCGCCAGCAGCCAAGGCCGGGGTCTGGGTACCTACGAGCAGTACTTC. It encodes CASSQGRGLGTYEQYF.

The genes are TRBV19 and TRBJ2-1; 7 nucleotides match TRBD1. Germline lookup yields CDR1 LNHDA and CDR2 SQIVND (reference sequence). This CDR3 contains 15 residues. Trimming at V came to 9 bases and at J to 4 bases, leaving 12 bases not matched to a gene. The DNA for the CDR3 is TGTGCCAGCACGGAGGCAGGGGGTACTTACAATGAGCAGTTCTTC. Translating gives CASTEAGGTYNEQFF.